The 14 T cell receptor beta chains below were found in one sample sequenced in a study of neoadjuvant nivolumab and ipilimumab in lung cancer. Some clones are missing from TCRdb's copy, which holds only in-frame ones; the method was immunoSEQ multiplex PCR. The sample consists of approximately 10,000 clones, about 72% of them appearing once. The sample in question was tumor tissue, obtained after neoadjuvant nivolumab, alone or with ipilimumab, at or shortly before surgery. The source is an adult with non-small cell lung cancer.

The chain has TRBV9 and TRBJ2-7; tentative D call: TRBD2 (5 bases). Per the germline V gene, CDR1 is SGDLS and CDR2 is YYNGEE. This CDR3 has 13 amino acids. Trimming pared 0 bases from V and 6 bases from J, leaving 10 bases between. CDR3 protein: CASSVGRESEQYF. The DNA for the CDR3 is TGTGCCAGCAGCGTAGGTAGGGAGAGCGAGCAGTACTTC.

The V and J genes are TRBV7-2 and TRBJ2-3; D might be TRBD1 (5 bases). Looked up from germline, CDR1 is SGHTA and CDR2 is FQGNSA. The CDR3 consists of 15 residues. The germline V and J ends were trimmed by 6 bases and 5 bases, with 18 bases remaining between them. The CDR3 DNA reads TGTGCCAGCAGTCGTCAACAGGATCCGGGAGATACGCAGTATTTT. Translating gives CASSRQQDPGDTQYF. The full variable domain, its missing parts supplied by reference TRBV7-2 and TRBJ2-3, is GAGVSQSPSNKVTEKGKDVELRCDPISGHTALYWYRQSLGQGLEFLIYFQGNSAPDKSGLPSDRFSAERTGGSVSTLTIQRTQQEDSAVYLCASSRQQDPGDTQYFGPGTRLTVL.

The CDR3 DNA follows: TGTGCCAGCAGTTACTCGGCTAGCGGGAGGTTTAATGAGCAGTTCTTC. Its translation: CASSYSASGRFNEQFF. The chain recombines TRBV6-5 with TRBJ2-1, with 11 nucleotides matching TRBD2. CDR1 and CDR2 from the germline V gene are MNHEY and SVGAGI. The junction had 5 bases not matched to a gene; V was cut back by 0 bases and J by 7 bases. This CDR3 has 16 amino acids.

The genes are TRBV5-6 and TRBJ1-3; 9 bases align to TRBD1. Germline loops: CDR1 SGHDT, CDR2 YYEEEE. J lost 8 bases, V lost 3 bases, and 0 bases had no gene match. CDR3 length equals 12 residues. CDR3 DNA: TGTGCCAGCAGCTGGACAGGGGACACCATATATTTT. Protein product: CASSWTGDTIYF. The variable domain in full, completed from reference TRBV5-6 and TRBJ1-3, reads DAGVTQSPTHLIKTRGQQVTLRCSPKSGHDTVSWYQQALGQGPQFIFQYYEEEERQRGNFPDRFSGHQFPNYSSELNVNALLLGDSALYLCASSWTGDTIYFGEGSWLTVV.

The CDR3 DNA sequence: TGTGCCAGCAGTCTCCCCGGGAGCCGCTCCTACGAGCAGTACTTC. It translates to CASSLPGSRSYEQYF. The V gene is TRBV7-9, the J gene TRBJ2-7, with D possibly TRBD2 on 6 matching bases. V was pared by 6 bases and J by 0 bases, with 15 bases between. The CDR3 has 15 amino acids. The germline CDR1 and CDR2 sequences are SEHNR and FQNEAQ (reference sequence).

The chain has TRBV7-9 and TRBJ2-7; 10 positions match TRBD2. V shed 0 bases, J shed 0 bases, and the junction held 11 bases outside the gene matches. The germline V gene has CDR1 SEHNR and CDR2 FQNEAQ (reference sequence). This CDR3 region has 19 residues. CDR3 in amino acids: CASSLAQGSGRSSSYEQYF. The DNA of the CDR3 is TGTGCCAGCAGCTTAGCGCAGGGTAGCGGGAGGTCAAGCTCCTACGAGCAGTACTTC.

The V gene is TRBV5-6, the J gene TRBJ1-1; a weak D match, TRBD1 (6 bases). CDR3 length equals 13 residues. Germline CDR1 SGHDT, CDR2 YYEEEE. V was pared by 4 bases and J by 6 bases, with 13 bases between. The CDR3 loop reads CASSEQGGPEAFF. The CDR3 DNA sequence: TGTGCCAGCAGCGAACAGGGAGGCCCTGAAGCTTTCTTT. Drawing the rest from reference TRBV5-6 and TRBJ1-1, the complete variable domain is DAGVTQSPTHLIKTRGQQVTLRCSPKSGHDTVSWYQQALGQGPQFIFQYYEEEERQRGNFPDRFSGHQFPNYSSELNVNALLLGDSALYLCASSEQGGPEAFFGQGTRLTVV.

The CDR3 sequence is CASSQPPGQGQDTQYF. The CDR3 DNA follows: TGTGCCAGCAGCCAACCCCCGGGACAGGGTCAGGATACGCAGTATTTT. The chain recombines TRBV4-2 with TRBJ2-3; 9 bases fit TRBD1. The CDR3 is 16 amino acids. V lost 2 bases and J lost 6; bases outside the gene matches: 9. Germline V CDR1 and CDR2: LGHNA, YNFKEQ.

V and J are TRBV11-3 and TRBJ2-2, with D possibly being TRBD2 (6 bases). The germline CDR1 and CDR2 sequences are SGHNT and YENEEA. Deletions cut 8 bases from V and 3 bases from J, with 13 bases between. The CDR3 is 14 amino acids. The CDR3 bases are TGTGCCAGCTCCCGGGACTTACACACCGGGGAGCTGTTTTTT. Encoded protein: CASSRDLHTGELFF.

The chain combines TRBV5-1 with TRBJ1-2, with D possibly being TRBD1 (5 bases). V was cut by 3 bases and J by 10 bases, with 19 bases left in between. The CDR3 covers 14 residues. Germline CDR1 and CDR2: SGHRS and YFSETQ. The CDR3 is CASSWEPGLPAYTF. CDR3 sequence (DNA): TGCGCCAGCAGCTGGGAACCGGGACTGCCAGCCTACACCTTC. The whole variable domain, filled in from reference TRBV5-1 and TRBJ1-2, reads KAGVTQTPRYLIKTRGQQVTLSCSPISGHRSVSWYQQTPGQGLQFLFEYFSETQRNKGNFPGRFSGRQFSNSRSEMNVSTLELGDSALYLCASSWEPGLPAYTFGSGTRLTVV.

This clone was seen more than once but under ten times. The CDR3 DNA follows: TGTGCCAGCAGCTTAGGCGTGACAGCAAAGCAGTTCTTC. This translates into CASSLGVTAKQFF. This chain connects TRBV11-3 to TRBJ2-1, with a weak D call TRBD1 (5 bases). Per germline, CDR1 SGHNT and CDR2 YENEEA. The CDR3 is 13 residues long. V was shortened by 1 base and J by 11 bases, with 12 bases between the two germline ends.

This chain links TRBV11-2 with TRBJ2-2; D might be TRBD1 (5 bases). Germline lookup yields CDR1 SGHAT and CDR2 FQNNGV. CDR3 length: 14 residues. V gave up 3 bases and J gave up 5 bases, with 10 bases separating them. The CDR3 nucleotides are TGTGCCAGCAGCTTCTCCCAGGGAACCGGGGAGCTGTTTTTT. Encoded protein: CASSFSQGTGELFF.

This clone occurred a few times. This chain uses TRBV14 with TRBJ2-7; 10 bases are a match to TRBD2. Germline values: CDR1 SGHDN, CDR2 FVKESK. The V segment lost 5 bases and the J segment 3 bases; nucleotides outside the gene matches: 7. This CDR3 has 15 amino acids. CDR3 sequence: CASSNLAGGYYEQYF. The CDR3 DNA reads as TGTGCCAGCAGCAACTTAGCGGGAGGTTACTACGAGCAGTACTTC.

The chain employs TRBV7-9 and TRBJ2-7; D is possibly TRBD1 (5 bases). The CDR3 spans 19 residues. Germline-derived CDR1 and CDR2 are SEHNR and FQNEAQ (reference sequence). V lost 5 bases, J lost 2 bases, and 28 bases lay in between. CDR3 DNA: TGTGCCAGCAGCCCCATAGTTTATACGGCAGGCGAAGGGGCCTACGAGCAGTACTTC. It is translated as CASSPIVYTAGEGAYEQYF.